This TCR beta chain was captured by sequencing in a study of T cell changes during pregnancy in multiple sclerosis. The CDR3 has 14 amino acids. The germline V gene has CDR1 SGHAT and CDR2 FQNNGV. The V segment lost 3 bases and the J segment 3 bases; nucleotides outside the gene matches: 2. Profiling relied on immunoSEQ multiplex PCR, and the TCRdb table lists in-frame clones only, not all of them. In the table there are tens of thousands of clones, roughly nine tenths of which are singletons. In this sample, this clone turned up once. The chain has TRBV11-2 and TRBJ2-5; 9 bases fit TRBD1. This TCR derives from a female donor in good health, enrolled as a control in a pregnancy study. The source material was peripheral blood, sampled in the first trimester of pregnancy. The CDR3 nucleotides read TGTGCCAGCAGCTTGGACAGGGGAAAAGAGACCCAGTACTTC. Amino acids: CASSLDRGKETQYF.